Each of the 21 T cell receptor beta chains below was sequenced from the same sample in a study of blood T cells in healthy people across ages. Combining a sample-barcoded 5' primer with a J-beta primer mix, a second PCR ran for roughly 7 to 11 cycles. TCRdb ran MiXCR on the 5' RACE reads and lists one entry per CDR3 protein. The data hold about 1.4 million distinct CDR3 sequences, with approximately 59% observed a single time. Sample: blood. All receptors derive from a man between 18 and 35 years old in good health.

This clonotype has just one count. The rearrangement joins TRBV11-1 to TRBJ1-1; no clear D. Deletions cut 6 bases from V and 1 base from J, with 6 bases between. The CDR3 length is 12 residues. CDR1 SGHAT and CDR2 FQDESV come from the germline V gene (reference sequence). In DNA, the CDR3 is TGTGCCAGCAGACCTCAGAACACTGAAGCTTTCTTT. Protein product: CASRPQNTEAFF. The whole variable domain, remainder taken from reference TRBV11-1 and TRBJ1-1, is EAEVAQSPRYKITEKSQAVAFWCDPISGHATLYWYRQILGQGPELLVQFQDESVVDDSQLPKDRFSAERLKGVDSTLKIQPAELGDSAMYLCASRPQNTEAFFGQGTRLTVV.

The chain uses TRBV29-1 and TRBJ2-7; TRBD2 might be the D (7 bases). This CDR3 has 12 amino acids. Looked up from germline, CDR1 is SQVTM and CDR2 is ANQGSEA. Trimming removed 3 bases from V and 5 bases from J, with 11 bases in between. The CDR3 protein is CSVDGGLDEQYF. The CDR3 DNA reads TGCAGCGTTGACGGGGGGCTTGACGAGCAGTACTTC.

At least ten counts were recorded for this clonotype. This rearrangement joins TRBV12-3 or TRBV12-4 to TRBJ2-3; 11 bases agree with TRBD2. The CDR3 spans 17 residues. The V segment lost 4 bases and the J segment 4 bases; nucleotides outside the gene matches: 10. The CDR3 DNA reads TGTGCCAGCAGTTCCGCGACTAGCGGGATCCGGTCAGATACGCAGTATTTT. It codes for CASSSATSGIRSDTQYF.

V and J are TRBV16 and TRBJ2-7, with D maybe TRBD2 (6 bases). The CDR3 is 13 residues long. Per the germline V gene, CDR1 is KGHSY and CDR2 is FQNENV. V was clipped by 5 bases and J by 5 bases, with 13 bases between them. The CDR3 here is CASSWTGDHEQYF. Written as DNA, the CDR3 is TGTGCCAGCAGCTGGACGGGGGACCACGAGCAGTACTTC.

V gene TRBV29-1 combines with J gene TRBJ1-1, with D perhaps TRBD1 (5 bases). Looked up from germline, CDR1 is SQVTM and CDR2 is ANQGSEA. CDR3 length: 15 amino acids. V shed 6 bases and J shed 0 bases, with 17 bases lying between them. CDR3 DNA: TGCAGCGTCGAATTCGGGGGGGGGTTGAACACTGAAGCTTTCTTT. Translated, it gives CSVEFGGGLNTEAFF.

The V call is TRBV3-1, the J call TRBJ2-7; D possibly corresponds to TRBD2 (6 bases). The CDR3 consists of 16 residues. Germline V gene data show CDR1 as LGHDT and CDR2 as YNNKEL (reference sequence). V was pared by 0 bases and J by 0 bases, with 12 bases between. The CDR3 is CASSQDGTAFSYEQYF. The CDR3 DNA reads as TGTGCCAGCAGCCAAGACGGGACTGCGTTCTCCTACGAGCAGTACTTC.

V gene TRBV3-1 combines with J gene TRBJ2-1; TRBD2 might be the D (8 bases). Germline loops: CDR1 LGHDT, CDR2 YNNKEL (reference sequence). With 5 bases removed from V and 7 bases from J, the gap between germline ends came to 18 bases. The CDR3 totals 15 residues. The CDR3 bases are TGTGCCAGCAGCAAGGGGGCGGGAGGTCGGAATGAGCAGTTCTTC. Protein sequence: CASSKGAGGRNEQFF.

This chain connects TRBV6-5 to TRBJ2-1; the D gene is possibly TRBD1 (6 bases). From germline, CDR1 is MNHEY and CDR2 SVGAGI. Trimming cost V 6 bases and J 3 bases, with 9 bases left between them. The CDR3 covers 13 residues. CDR3 in amino acids: CASSAGDYNEQFF. CDR3 nucleotide sequence: TGTGCCAGCAGCGCAGGGGACTACAATGAGCAGTTCTTC.

This clonotype has more than one count but fewer than ten. CDR3 in amino acids: CASSLDARQAYEKLFF. DNA for the CDR3: TGTGCCAGCAGCTTAGACGCGAGACAGGCGTATGAAAAACTGTTTTTT. The V gene is TRBV7-6, the J gene TRBJ1-4, with D maybe TRBD1 (6 bases). V was clipped by 1 base and J by 6 bases, with 15 bases between them. Germline V gives CDR1 SGHVS, CDR2 FNYEAQ. The CDR3 consists of 16 residues.

This chain joins TRBV15 and TRBJ2-2, with 9 positions matching TRBD2. Trimming at V came to 3 bases and at J to 9 bases, leaving 8 bases not matched to a gene. Germline V gene lookup returns CDR1 LNHNV and CDR2 YYDKDF (reference sequence). This CDR3 comprises 15 residues. The CDR3 reads CATSRTSGPNRELFF. In DNA form, the CDR3 reads TGTGCCACCAGCAGGACTAGCGGACCGAATAGGGAGCTGTTTTTT.

The V and J genes are TRBV6-6 and TRBJ2-6; D is undetermined. This CDR3 has 15 amino acids. Germline CDR1 MNHNY, CDR2 SVGAGI (reference sequence). The V gene lost 5 bases and the J gene lost 4 bases, with 12 bases spanning the gap. DNA of the CDR3: TGTGCCAGCAGTGTCCTAGTAGACGGGGCCAACGTCCTGACTTTC. Amino acid sequence: CASSVLVDGANVLTF.

V and J are TRBV20-1 and TRBJ1-1; D is uncertain. The ends were cut back, 3 bases at V and 7 bases at J, with 18 bases in the middle. The CDR3 contains 14 residues. Germline V gene data show CDR1 as DFQATT and CDR2 as SNEGSKA (reference sequence). This CDR3 is CSARGGFGKGEAFF. Here the CDR3 DNA reads TGCAGTGCTAGGGGCGGCTTCGGGAAAGGTGAAGCTTTCTTT.

The chain has TRBV2 and TRBJ2-1, with 8 bases that match TRBD2. This CDR3 comprises 14 residues. Germline V CDR1 and CDR2: SNHLY, FYNNEI. V dropped 10 bases and J dropped 4; count of bases not matched to a gene: 9. CDR3: CATTRRGEYNEQFF. The CDR3 nucleotides are TGTGCCACCACCAGGCGGGGGGAGTACAATGAGCAGTTCTTC.

The chain links TRBV10-3 to TRBJ2-4; 9 nucleotides agree with TRBD2. The J call may be mistaken, given a closer DNA end match to TRBJ2-7. From germline, CDR1 is ENHRY and CDR2 SYGVKD. The CDR3 is 13 residues long. The CDR3 is CAIGSGRPYEQYF. The CDR3 nucleotides read TGTGCCATCGGGAGCGGGAGGCCTTACGAGCAGTACTTC.

In its sample, this clonotype was seen once. The V and J genes are TRBV27 and TRBJ2-1, with D unresolved. This CDR3 contains 13 residues. V was shortened by 3 bases and J by 5 bases, with 8 bases between the two germline ends. The V gene's germline CDR1 is MNHEY and CDR2 SMNVEV (reference sequence). CDR3 bases: TGTGCCAGCAGTTTCCGGCCTAACAATGAGCAGTTCTTC. Translating it yields CASSFRPNNEQFF.

DNA for the CDR3: TGTGCCAGCAGCCCCGCGGGACAAATGTACAATGAGCAGTTCTTC. This gives the protein CASSPAGQMYNEQFF. This rearrangement joins TRBV14 to TRBJ2-1, with D perhaps TRBD1 or TRBD2 (6 bases each). The CDR3 contains 15 residues. Germline V gene sequence: CDR1 SGHDN, CDR2 FVKESK. V lost 4 bases to trimming and J lost 4 bases, with 14 bases between them.

The rearrangement joins TRBV20-1 to TRBJ1-1; unclear D gene. Looked up from germline, CDR1 is DFQATT and CDR2 is SNEGSKA (reference sequence). The CDR3 runs 14 residues. V lost 1 base, J lost 1 base, and 10 bases lay in between. The CDR3 nucleotides are TGCAGTGCTAGAGTGGAGGGCTCGAACACTGAAGCTTTCTTT. It specifies CSARVEGSNTEAFF.

This clonotype was seen ten or more times. The chain joins TRBV6-4 to TRBJ1-2; D is unresolved. Between the trimmed V and J ends, which lost 0 bases and 6 bases, there was a span of 14 bases. The CDR3 covers 15 residues. The germline V gene has CDR1 MRHNA and CDR2 SNTAGT. CDR3 bases: TGTGCCAGCAGTGACTCTGACGGTCAAACGGATGGCTACACCTTC. Translation gives CASSDSDGQTDGYTF.

The V call is TRBV28, the J call TRBJ2-5; 10 bases are a match to TRBD1. The CDR3 consists of 16 residues. V lost 4 bases and J lost 11; bases outside the gene matches: 16. The germline V gene encodes CDR1 MDHEN and CDR2 SYDVKM. The CDR3 sequence is CASSSERTGGFYGQYF. The CDR3 nucleotides are TGTGCCAGCAGTTCGGAGAGGACAGGGGGGTTCTACGGGCAGTACTTC.

V gene TRBV2 combines with J gene TRBJ1-4; D gene uncertain. This CDR3 spans 13 amino acids. The ends were cut back, 2 bases at V and 6 bases at J, with 7 bases in the middle. Germline CDR1 SNHLY, CDR2 FYNNEI. DNA for the CDR3: TGTGCCAGCAGTGAAATAGGGTATGAAAAACTGTTTTTT. Translated: CASSEIGYEKLFF.

This sequence joins TRBV20-1 and TRBJ2-3; TRBD2 might be the D (5 bases). Trimming removed 5 bases at V and 6 bases at J, with 18 bases between. This CDR3 has 14 residues. Germline values: CDR1 DFQATT, CDR2 SNEGSKA (reference sequence). The CDR3 DNA reads TGCAGTGCTCAGGCCAGCGGACGTATGGATACGCAGTATTTT. It codes for CSAQASGRMDTQYF.